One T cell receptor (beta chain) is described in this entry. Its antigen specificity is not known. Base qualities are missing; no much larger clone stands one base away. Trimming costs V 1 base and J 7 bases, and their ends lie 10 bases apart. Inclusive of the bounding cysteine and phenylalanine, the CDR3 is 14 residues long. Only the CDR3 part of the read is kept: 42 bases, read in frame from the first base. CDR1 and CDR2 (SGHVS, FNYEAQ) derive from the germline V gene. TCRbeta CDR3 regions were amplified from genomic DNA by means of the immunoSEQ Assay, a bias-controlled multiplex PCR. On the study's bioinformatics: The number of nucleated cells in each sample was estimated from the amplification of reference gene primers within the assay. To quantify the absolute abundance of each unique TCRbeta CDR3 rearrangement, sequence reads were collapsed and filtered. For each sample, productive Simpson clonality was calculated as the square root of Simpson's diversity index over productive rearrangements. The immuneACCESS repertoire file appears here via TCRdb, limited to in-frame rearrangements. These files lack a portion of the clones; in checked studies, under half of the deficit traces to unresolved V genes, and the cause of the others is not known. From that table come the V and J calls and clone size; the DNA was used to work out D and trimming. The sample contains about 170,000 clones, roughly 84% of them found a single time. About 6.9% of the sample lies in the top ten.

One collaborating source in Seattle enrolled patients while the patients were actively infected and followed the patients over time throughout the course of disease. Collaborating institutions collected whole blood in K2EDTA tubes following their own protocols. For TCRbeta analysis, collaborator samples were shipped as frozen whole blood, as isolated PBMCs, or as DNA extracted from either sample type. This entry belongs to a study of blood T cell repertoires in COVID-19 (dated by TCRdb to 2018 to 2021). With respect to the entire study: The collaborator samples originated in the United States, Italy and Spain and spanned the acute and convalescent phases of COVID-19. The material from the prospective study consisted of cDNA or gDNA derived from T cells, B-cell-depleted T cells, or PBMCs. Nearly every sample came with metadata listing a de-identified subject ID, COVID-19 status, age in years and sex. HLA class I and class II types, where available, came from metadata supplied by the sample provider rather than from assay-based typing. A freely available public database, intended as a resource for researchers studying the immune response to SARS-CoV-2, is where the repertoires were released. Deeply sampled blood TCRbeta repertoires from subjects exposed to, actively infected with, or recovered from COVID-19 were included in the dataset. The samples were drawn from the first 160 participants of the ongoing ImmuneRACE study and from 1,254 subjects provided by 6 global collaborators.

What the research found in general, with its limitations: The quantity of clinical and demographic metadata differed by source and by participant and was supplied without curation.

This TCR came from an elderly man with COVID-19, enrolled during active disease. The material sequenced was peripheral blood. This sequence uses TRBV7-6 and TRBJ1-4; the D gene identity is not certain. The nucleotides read TGTGCCAGCAGCTTAGGCGGAATTCGTGAAAAACTGTTTTTT. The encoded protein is CASSLGGIREKLFF.